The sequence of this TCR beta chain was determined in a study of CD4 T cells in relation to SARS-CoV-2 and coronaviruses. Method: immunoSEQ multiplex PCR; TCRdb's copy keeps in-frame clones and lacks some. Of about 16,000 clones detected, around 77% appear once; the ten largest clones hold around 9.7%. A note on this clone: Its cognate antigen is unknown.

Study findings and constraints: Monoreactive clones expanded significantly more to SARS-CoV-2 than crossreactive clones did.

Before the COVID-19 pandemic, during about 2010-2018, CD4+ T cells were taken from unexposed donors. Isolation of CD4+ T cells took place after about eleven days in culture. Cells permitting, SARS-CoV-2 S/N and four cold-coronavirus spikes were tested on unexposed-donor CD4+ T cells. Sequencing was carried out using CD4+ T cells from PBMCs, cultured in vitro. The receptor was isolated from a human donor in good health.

The CDR3 coding sequence is TGTGCCAGCAGCCCGCTGGGACAGGGGTACTATGGCTACACCTTC. Translating gives CASSPLGQGYYGYTF. This chain uses TRBV27 with TRBJ1-2; 10 bases agree with TRBD1. The CDR3 has 15 residues. CDR1 is MNHEY, CDR2 SMNVEV, per germline (reference sequence). V shed 6 bases, J shed 3 bases, and the junction held 7 bases outside the gene matches.